A single sample gave rise to the 22 T cell receptor beta chains below, sequenced in a study of T cells in localized non-small cell lung cancer. Assay: immunoSEQ multiplex PCR; the TCRdb copy retains only in-frame clones and omits some. The sample carries around 45,000 clones, 86% recorded once. The sample in question was PBMCs, obtained before any cancer treatment. All receptors come from a man aged 35-75 years with stage II lung adenocarcinoma.

This chain connects TRBV6-5 to TRBJ2-3; the D is unclear. V was clipped by 5 bases and J by 0 bases, with 9 bases between them. CDR3 length: 14 residues. The germline V gene has CDR1 MNHEY and CDR2 SVGAGI. The DNA of the CDR3 is TGTGCCAGCAGTATCGGTCCTAGCACAGATACGCAGTATTTT. It is translated as CASSIGPSTDTQYF.

This rearrangement joins TRBV6-5 to TRBJ2-3; D possibly uses TRBD1 or TRBD2 (5 bases each). CDR1 is MNHEY, CDR2 SVGAGI, per germline. This CDR3 spans 16 amino acids. V was pared by 2 bases and J by 0 bases, with 12 bases between. This CDR3 reads CASSYRGALSTDTQYF. For the CDR3, the DNA is TGTGCCAGCAGTTACAGAGGGGCCCTTAGCACAGATACGCAGTATTTT.

The J gene is TRBJ1-1, the V gene TRBV7-9, with D possibly TRBD1 on 6 matching bases. Trimming took 2 bases from V and 0 from J, leaving 10 bases between them. CDR3 length: 15 amino acids. Germline CDR1 and CDR2: SEHNR and FQNEAQ (reference sequence). Here the CDR3 DNA reads TGTGCCAGCAGCTTACAGGGGTCTATGAACACTGAAGCTTTCTTT. Protein product: CASSLQGSMNTEAFF. Supplemented by reference TRBV7-9 and TRBJ1-1, the full variable domain reads DTGVSQNPRHKITKRGQNVTFRCDPISEHNRLYWYRQTLGQGPEFLTYFQNEAQLEKSRLLSDRFSAERPKGSFSTLEIQRTEQGDSAMYLCASSLQGSMNTEAFFGQGTRLTVV.

The gene calls are TRBV9 and TRBJ2-3; 10 nucleotides match TRBD2. Germline CDR1 and CDR2: SGDLS and YYNGEE. This CDR3 region has 15 residues. V lost 3 bases and J lost 1; bases outside the gene matches: 2. CDR3 bases: TGTGCCAGCAGCGAGAGCGGGGGGGGCACAGATACGCAGTATTTT. This translates into CASSESGGGTDTQYF.

This chain joins TRBV29-1 and TRBJ2-2; D call uncertain. In germline, CDR1 is SQVTM, CDR2 ANQGSEA. The CDR3 totals 12 residues. V was clipped by 5 bases and J by 5 bases, with 9 bases between them. The CDR3 is CSVPRTTGELFF. CDR3 coding DNA: TGCAGCGTTCCCCGAACAACCGGGGAGCTGTTTTTT.

The rearrangement joins TRBV4-1 to TRBJ2-2; TRBD1 might be the D (5 bases). Germline V gene sequence: CDR1 MGHRA, CDR2 YSYEKL. Trimming shortened V by 6 bases and J by 7 bases, and 15 bases separated the two germline ends. CDR3 size: 14 residues. CDR3 sequence reads: CASSPRGSVGELFF. In DNA form, the CDR3 reads TGCGCCAGCAGTCCTAGGGGTTCGGTCGGGGAGCTGTTTTTT.

The CDR3 DNA follows: TGTGCCAGCAGCTCCCCTGAACATCAAGAGACCCAGTACTTC. Its translation is CASSSPEHQETQYF. The chain recombines TRBV13 with TRBJ2-5; no reliable D call. The CDR3 extends over 14 amino acids. Germline assignment: CDR1 PRHDT and CDR2 FYEKMQ (reference sequence). V shed 4 bases and J shed 2 bases, with 11 bases lying between them.

The J gene is TRBJ2-7, the V gene TRBV5-5; tentative D call: TRBD1 (5 bases). Per the germline V gene, CDR1 is SGHKS and CDR2 is YYEKEE (reference sequence). V lost 1 base and J lost 3, with 20 bases in between. The CDR3 length is 17 residues. The CDR3 sequence is CASSLNLHQGHVYEQYF. The CDR3 region has the DNA TGTGCCAGCAGCTTGAATCTCCACCAGGGCCACGTCTACGAGCAGTACTTC.

The rearrangement links TRBV27 to TRBJ2-1, with 11 nucleotides matching TRBD2. This CDR3 comprises 18 residues. Germline loops: CDR1 MNHEY, CDR2 SMNVEV (reference sequence). After removal of 3 bases from V and 1 base from J, the junction contained 8 bases not matched to a gene. CDR3 region: CASSFSGGDPKSYNEQFF. DNA for the CDR3: TGTGCCAGCAGTTTTAGCGGGGGGGATCCAAAGTCCTACAATGAGCAGTTCTTC.

The genes are TRBV4-1 and TRBJ1-1, with D hard to call. The CDR3 has 14 amino acids. Trimming pared 0 bases from V and 1 base from J, leaving 6 bases between. Germline values: CDR1 MGHRA, CDR2 YSYEKL. The CDR3 bases are TGCGCCAGCAGCCAAGAAAACAGGAACACTGAAGCTTTCTTT. It codes for CASSQENRNTEAFF.

The chain carries TRBV4-2 and TRBJ1-2, with D possibly matching TRBD1 (5 bases). CDR1 and CDR2 from the germline V gene are LGHNA and YNFKEQ. V was shortened by 2 bases and J by 8 bases, with 24 bases between the two germline ends. The CDR3 is 17 residues long. This CDR3 is CASSQSPGATASQGYTF. Here the CDR3 DNA reads TGTGCCAGCAGCCAATCACCCGGGGCGACCGCCTCCCAGGGCTACACCTTC.

In this sample, this clone turned up once. The chain employs TRBV7-9 and TRBJ1-1, with 7 positions matching TRBD1. J lost 5 bases, V lost 0 bases, and 3 bases had no gene match. CDR3 length: 14 amino acids. Germline V CDR1 and CDR2: SEHNR, FQNEAQ (reference sequence). The CDR3 is CASSLASGGTEAFF. CDR3 nucleotide sequence: TGTGCCAGCAGCTTAGCTTCAGGGGGTACTGAAGCTTTCTTT.

J is TRBJ2-7 and V is TRBV27, with 12 bases that match TRBD2. Germline-derived CDR1 and CDR2 are MNHEY and SMNVEV (reference sequence). This CDR3 contains 15 residues. The ends lost 5 bases at V and 7 bases at J; junction bases unmatched: 9. The CDR3 here is CASSPLAGGPREQYF. In nucleotides, the CDR3 is TGTGCCAGCAGTCCCCTAGCGGGGGGGCCCCGGGAGCAGTACTTC.

This sequence joins TRBV30 and TRBJ1-1, with D perhaps matching TRBD1 (5 bases). CDR3 length: 11 amino acids. The germline CDR1 and CDR2 sequences are GTSNPN and SVGIG (reference sequence). V dropped 2 bases and J dropped 10 bases, with 11 bases sitting between them. This CDR3 reads CAWSRGWGAFF. CDR3 in DNA: TGTGCCTGGAGTCGGGGGTGGGGAGCTTTCTTT.

This sequence joins TRBV6-5 and TRBJ1-2; the D is unclear. This CDR3 has 13 residues. Germline-derived CDR1 and CDR2 are MNHEY and SVGAGI. The V end lost 4 bases, the J end lost 4 bases, and 10 bases lay between the germline ends. CDR3 nucleotide sequence: TGTGCCAGCAGTTTCGGGTCACTCTATGGCTACACCTTC. Amino acids: CASSFGSLYGYTF.

This rearrangement joins TRBV5-5 to TRBJ1-6; no reliable D call. The V gene's germline CDR1 is SGHKS and CDR2 YYEKEE (reference sequence). Trimming stripped 0 bases from V and 6 bases from J, with 7 bases between. This CDR3 has 14 residues. CDR3 amino acids: CASSLGTFNSPLHF. In nucleotides, the CDR3 is TGTGCCAGCAGCTTGGGGACCTTTAATTCACCCCTCCACTTT.

The chain links TRBV5-5 to TRBJ2-3; no definite D call. Trimming shortened V by 2 bases and J by 6 bases, and 13 bases separated the two germline ends. The CDR3 loop spans 14 amino acids. Germline values: CDR1 SGHKS, CDR2 YYEKEE (reference sequence). The CDR3: CASSLYSLRDTQYF. CDR3 in DNA: TGTGCCAGCAGCTTATACAGTTTAAGGGATACGCAGTATTTT.

V is TRBV5-1 and J is TRBJ1-2; perhaps TRBD1 as D (5 bases). The CDR3 covers 13 residues. Trimming left V 0 bases short and J 4 bases short, with 7 bases between. Germline-derived CDR1 and CDR2 are SGHRS and YFSETQ. The CDR3 DNA follows: TGCGCCAGCAGCTTGGGTGACAGCTATGGCTACACCTTC. This codes for CASSLGDSYGYTF.

The chain links TRBV19 to TRBJ2-3; D unclear. V lost 4 bases and J lost 2, with 13 bases in between. CDR3 length: 15 amino acids. Germline loops: CDR1 LNHDA, CDR2 SQIVND (reference sequence). The CDR3, as DNA: TGTGCCAGTAGTACCCGGAAAGGATACACAGATACGCAGTATTTT. This sequence encodes CASSTRKGYTDTQYF.

V gene TRBV18 combines with J gene TRBJ2-2; perhaps TRBD1 as D (5 bases). The CDR3 has 13 residues. V lost 3 bases and J 3 bases, leaving 5 bases between the germline ends. The germline CDR1 and CDR2 sequences are KGHSH and LQKENI. CDR3 amino acids: CASSPRDTGELFF. The CDR3 bases are TGTGCCAGCTCACCCAGGGACACCGGGGAGCTGTTTTTT.

The rearrangement uses TRBV2 and TRBJ1-2; D is unclear. There are 13 residues in the CDR3. The V gene's germline CDR1 is SNHLY and CDR2 FYNNEI. V was pared by 1 base and J by 8 bases, with 11 bases between. The CDR3 nucleotides read TGTGCCAGCAGTGAAGTGGAAGTATGGGGCTACACCTTC. Translation: CASSEVEVWGYTF.

The chain couples TRBV2 to TRBJ1-2; D call uncertain. The V gene lost 2 bases and the J gene lost 5 bases, with 9 bases spanning the gap. This CDR3 is 13 amino acids long. Looked up from germline, CDR1 is SNHLY and CDR2 is FYNNEI. CDR3 in DNA: TGTGCCAGCAGTGAATCCGGTCTTTATGGCTACACCTTC. Its protein product is CASSESGLYGYTF.